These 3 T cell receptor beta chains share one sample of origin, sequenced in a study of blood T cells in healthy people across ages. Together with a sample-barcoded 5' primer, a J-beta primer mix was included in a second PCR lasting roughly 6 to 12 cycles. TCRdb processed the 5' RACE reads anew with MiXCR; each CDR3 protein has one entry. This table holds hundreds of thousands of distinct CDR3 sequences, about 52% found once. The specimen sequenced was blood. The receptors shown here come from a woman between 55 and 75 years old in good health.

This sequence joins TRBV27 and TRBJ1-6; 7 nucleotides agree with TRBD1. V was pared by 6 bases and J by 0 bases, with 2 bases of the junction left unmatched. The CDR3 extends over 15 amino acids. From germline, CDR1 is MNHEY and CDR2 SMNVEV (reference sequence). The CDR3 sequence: CASRWTGSYNSPLHF. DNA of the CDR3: TGTGCCAGCAGGTGGACAGGCTCCTATAATTCACCCCTCCACTTT.

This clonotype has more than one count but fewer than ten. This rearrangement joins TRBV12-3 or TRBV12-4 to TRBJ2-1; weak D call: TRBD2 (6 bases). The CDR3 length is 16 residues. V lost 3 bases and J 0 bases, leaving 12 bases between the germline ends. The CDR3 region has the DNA TGTGCCAGCAGTTTCCGGGCGGGATACTCCTACAATGAGCAGTTCTTC. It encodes CASSFRAGYSYNEQFF.

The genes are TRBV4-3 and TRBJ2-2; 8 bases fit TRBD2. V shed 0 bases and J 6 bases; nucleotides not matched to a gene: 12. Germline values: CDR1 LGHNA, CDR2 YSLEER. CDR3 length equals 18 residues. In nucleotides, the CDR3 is TGCGCCAGCAGCCAAGATAGCTTAGCGGGACTACTGTCCGGGGAGCTGTTTTTT. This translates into CASSQDSLAGLLSGELFF.